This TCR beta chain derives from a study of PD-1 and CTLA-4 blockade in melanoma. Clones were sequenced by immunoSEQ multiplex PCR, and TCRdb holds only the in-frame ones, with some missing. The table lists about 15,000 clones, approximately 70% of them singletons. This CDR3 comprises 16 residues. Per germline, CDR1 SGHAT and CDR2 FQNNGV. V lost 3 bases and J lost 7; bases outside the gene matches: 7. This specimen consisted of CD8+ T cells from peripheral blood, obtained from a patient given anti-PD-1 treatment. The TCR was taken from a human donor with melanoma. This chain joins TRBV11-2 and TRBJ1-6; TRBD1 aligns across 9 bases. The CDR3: CASSLNRGLINSPLHF. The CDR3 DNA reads TGTGCCAGCAGCTTGAACAGGGGGCTAATAAATTCACCCCTCCACTTT.